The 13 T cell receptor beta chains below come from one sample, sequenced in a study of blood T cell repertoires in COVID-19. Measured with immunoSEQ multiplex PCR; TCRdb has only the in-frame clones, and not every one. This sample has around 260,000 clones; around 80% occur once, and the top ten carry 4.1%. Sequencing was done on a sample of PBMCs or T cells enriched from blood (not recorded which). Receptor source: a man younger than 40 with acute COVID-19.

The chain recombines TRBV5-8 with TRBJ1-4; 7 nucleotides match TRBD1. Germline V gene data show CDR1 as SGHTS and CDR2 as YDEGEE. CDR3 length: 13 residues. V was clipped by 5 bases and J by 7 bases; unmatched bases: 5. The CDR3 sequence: CASRYDRAEKLFF. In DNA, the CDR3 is TGTGCCAGCAGGTACGACAGGGCTGAAAAACTGTTTTTT.

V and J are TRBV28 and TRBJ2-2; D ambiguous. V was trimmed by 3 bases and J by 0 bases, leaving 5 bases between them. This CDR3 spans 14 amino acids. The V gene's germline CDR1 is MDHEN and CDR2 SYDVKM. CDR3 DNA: TGTGCCAGCAGTTTTTCTACGAACACCGGGGAGCTGTTTTTT. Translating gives CASSFSTNTGELFF.

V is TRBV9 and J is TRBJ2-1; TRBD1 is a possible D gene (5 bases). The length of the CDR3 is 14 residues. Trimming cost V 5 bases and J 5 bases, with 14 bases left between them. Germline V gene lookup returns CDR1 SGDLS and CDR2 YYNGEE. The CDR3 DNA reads TGTGCCAGCAGTGGGCCAGGGTACCACAATGAGCAGTTCTTC. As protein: CASSGPGYHNEQFF.

The CDR3 DNA reads as TGTGCCAGCACCCACGGGGGGGTAGGAAAACTGTTTTTT. It translates to CASTHGGVGKLFF. The chain recombines TRBV25-1 with TRBJ1-4; possibly TRBD1 for D (5 bases). This CDR3 region has 13 residues. Trimming shortened V by 7 bases and J by 10 bases, and 16 bases separated the two germline ends. Germline V lookup: CDR1 MGHDK, CDR2 SYGVNS. The full variable domain, in which reference TRBV25-1 and TRBJ1-4 provide the parts outside the CDR3, is EADIYQTPRYLVIGTGKKITLECSQTMGHDKMYWYQQDPGMELHLIHYSYGVNSTEKGDLSSESTVSRIRTEHFPLTLESARPSHTSQYLCASTHGGVGKLFFGSGTQLSVL.

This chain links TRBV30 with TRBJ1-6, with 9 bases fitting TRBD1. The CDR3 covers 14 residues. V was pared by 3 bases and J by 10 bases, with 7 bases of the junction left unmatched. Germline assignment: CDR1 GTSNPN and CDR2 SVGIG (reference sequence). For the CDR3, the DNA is TGTGCCTGGAGGGACTACAGGGGGCTGTCACCCCTCCACTTT. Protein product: CAWRDYRGLSPLHF.

DNA of the CDR3: TGTGCCAGCAGCCAGGGAGGAGGCTACACCTTC. Its protein is CASSQGGGYTF. The genes are TRBV4-2 and TRBJ1-2; no clear D. The CDR3 totals 11 residues. V lost 3 bases to trimming and J lost 8 bases, with 7 bases between them. In germline, CDR1 is LGHNA, CDR2 YNFKEQ.

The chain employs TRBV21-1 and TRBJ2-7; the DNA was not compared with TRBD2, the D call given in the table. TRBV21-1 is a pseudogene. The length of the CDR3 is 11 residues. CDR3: CASSFLYEQYV. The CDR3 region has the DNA TGTGCCAGCAGCTTCCTCTACGAGCAGTACGTC.

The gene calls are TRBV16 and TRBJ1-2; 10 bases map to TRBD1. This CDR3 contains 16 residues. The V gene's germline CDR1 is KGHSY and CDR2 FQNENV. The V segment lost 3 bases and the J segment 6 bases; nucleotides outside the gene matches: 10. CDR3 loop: CASSQLAPTGGNGYTF. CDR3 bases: TGTGCCAGCAGCCAGCTGGCGCCGACAGGGGGCAATGGCTACACCTTC.

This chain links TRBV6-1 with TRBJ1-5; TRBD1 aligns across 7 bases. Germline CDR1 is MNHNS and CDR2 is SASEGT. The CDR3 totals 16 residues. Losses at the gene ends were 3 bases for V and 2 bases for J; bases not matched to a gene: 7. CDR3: CASSEVQGVGNQPQHF. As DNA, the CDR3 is TGTGCCAGCAGTGAGGTTCAGGGGGTAGGCAATCAGCCCCAGCATTTT.

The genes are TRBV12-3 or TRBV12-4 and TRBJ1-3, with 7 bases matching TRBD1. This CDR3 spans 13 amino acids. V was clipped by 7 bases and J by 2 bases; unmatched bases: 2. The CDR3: CASTDRAGNTIYF. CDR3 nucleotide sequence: TGTGCCAGCACCGACAGGGCTGGAAACACCATATATTTT.

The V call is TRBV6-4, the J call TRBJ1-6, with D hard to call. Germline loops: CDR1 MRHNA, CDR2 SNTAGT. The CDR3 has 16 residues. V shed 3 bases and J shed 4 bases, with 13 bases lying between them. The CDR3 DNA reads TGTGCCAGCAGTGATGGAGACCCACGGTATAATTCACCCCTCCACTTT. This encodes CASSDGDPRYNSPLHF.

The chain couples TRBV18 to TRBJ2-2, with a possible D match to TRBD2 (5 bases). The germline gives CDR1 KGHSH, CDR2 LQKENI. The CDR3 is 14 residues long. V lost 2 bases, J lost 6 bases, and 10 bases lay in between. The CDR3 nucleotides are TGTGCCAGCTCACCAGGGAGTGGGGCCGGGGAGCTGTTTTTT. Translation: CASSPGSGAGELFF.

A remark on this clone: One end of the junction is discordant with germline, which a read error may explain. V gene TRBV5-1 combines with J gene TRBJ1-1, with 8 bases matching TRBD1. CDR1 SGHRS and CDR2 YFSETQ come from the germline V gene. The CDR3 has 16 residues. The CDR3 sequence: CASSGLGTGDPGGTFF. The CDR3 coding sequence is TGTGCCAGCAGCGGGCTGGGGACAGGTGACCCTGGTGGGACTTTCTTT.